Each of the 28 T cell receptor beta chains below was sequenced from the same sample in a study of T cells after yellow fever vaccination. TCRdb analysed the 5' RACE reads with MiXCR anew, one entry per CDR3 protein. The profile shows some 350,000 distinct CDR3 sequences, 8% to 10% of them singletons. Sample: PBMCs, taken on the day of the first yellow fever vaccination. Source of these receptors: a man aged 18 to 35 who received the YFV17D yellow fever vaccine.

This clonotype was counted many times. This rearrangement joins TRBV4-3 to TRBJ1-2; D perhaps matches TRBD1 (5 bases). Germline V gene data show CDR1 as LGHNA and CDR2 as YSLEER. V was clipped by 3 bases and J by 8 bases, with 10 bases between them. The CDR3 spans 12 residues. CDR3 sequence (DNA): TGCGCCAGCAGCCACCAGGGAAACGGCTACACCTTC. This gives the protein CASSHQGNGYTF.

The rearrangement uses TRBV29-1 and TRBJ1-1; the D gene is possibly TRBD1 (5 bases). Germline lookup yields CDR1 SQVTM and CDR2 ANQGSEA. This CDR3 is 13 amino acids long. The ends were cut back, 6 bases at V and 2 bases at J, with 13 bases in the middle. The CDR3 spells CSVEKGYNTEAFF. The CDR3 DNA is TGCAGCGTCGAAAAGGGGTATAACACTGAAGCTTTCTTT.

This chain uses TRBV29-1 with TRBJ1-2; 9 bases line up with TRBD1. CDR1 and CDR2 from the germline V gene are SQVTM and ANQGSEA. V was pared by 7 bases and J by 6 bases, with 9 bases of the junction left unmatched. The CDR3 sequence is 13 residues long. This CDR3 reads CSAKGQGRNGYTF. The CDR3, as DNA: TGCAGCGCAAAAGGACAGGGGAGGAATGGCTACACCTTC. Variable domain in full (rest from reference TRBV29-1 and TRBJ1-2): SAVISQKPSRDICQRGTSLTIQCQVDSQVTMMFWYRQQPGQSLTLIATANQGSEATYESGFVIDKFPISRPNLTFSTLTVSNMSPEDSSIYLCSAKGQGRNGYTFGSGTRLTVV.

This clonotype was detected many times. J is TRBJ2-5 and V is TRBV19, with D hard to call. In germline, CDR1 is LNHDA, CDR2 SQIVND (reference sequence). The length of the CDR3 is 13 residues. Trimming stripped 4 bases from V and 5 bases from J, with 11 bases between. This chain's CDR3 is CASSNKAAETQYF. Written as DNA, the CDR3 is TGTGCCAGTAGTAACAAAGCCGCGGAGACCCAGTACTTC.

The rearrangement joins TRBV7-2 to TRBJ2-7; D is unresolved. Germline V gives CDR1 SGHTA, CDR2 FQGNSA. CDR3 length: 14 residues. The V gene lost 1 base and the J gene lost 2 bases, with 9 bases spanning the gap. The CDR3 DNA follows: TGTGCCAGCAGCTTAGACCGCCAGGCCTACGAGCAGTACTTC. Residues: CASSLDRQAYEQYF.

This clonotype was observed a few times. The rearrangement joins TRBV7-3 to TRBJ2-3; 9 bases are shared with TRBD1. The CDR3 covers 15 residues. V lost 5 bases, J lost 6 bases, and 9 bases stayed unmatched. CDR1 is SGHTA and CDR2 is FQGTGA in the germline V gene. The CDR3 reads CASSDTGGIGDTQYF. DNA of the CDR3: TGTGCCAGCAGCGATACAGGGGGCATTGGTGATACGCAGTATTTT.

This chain uses TRBV10-3 with TRBJ2-7, with 8 nucleotides matching TRBD1. The CDR3 is made up of 14 amino acids. Germline trimming cut 0 bases from V and 4 bases from J; bases unmatched to any gene: 2. Germline V CDR1 and CDR2: ENHRY, SYGVKD. Here the CDR3 reads CAISESTGGYEQYF. For the CDR3, the DNA is TGTGCCATCAGTGAGTCAACAGGGGGTTACGAGCAGTACTTC.

Here the CDR3 DNA reads TGTGCCAGCAGCACTCAGGGGGTAGGCCAGCCCCAGCATTTT. Amino acid sequence: CASSTQGVGQPQHF. V usage is TRBV7-2 and J usage is TRBJ1-5; 7 bases are a match to TRBD1. V gave up 5 bases and J gave up 7 bases; unmatched junction bases: 8. Per germline, CDR1 SGHTA and CDR2 FQGNSA. The CDR3 runs to 14 residues.

Only a few counts were recorded for this clonotype. The V gene is TRBV5-1, the J gene TRBJ1-1; 12 bases map to TRBD1. From germline, CDR1 is SGHRS and CDR2 YFSETQ. J lost 0 bases, V lost 4 bases, and 7 bases had no gene match. CDR3 length: 17 residues. The CDR3 sequence is CASSPRDRGLLNTEAFF. The CDR3 DNA reads as TGCGCCAGCAGCCCCCGGGACAGGGGGCTCTTGAACACTGAAGCTTTCTTT.

This clonotype appeared many times. V gene TRBV4-1 combines with J gene TRBJ1-2, with 8 bases matching TRBD1. V shed 6 bases and J 4 bases; nucleotides not matched to a gene: 19. Per the germline V gene, CDR1 is MGHRA and CDR2 is YSYEKL. There are 18 residues in the CDR3. CDR3 in amino acids: CASRAGVWDRFSSYGYTF. DNA of the CDR3: TGCGCCAGCAGGGCAGGAGTCTGGGACAGGTTCTCGAGCTATGGCTACACCTTC.

This chain joins TRBV5-4 and TRBJ2-1, with 7 positions matching TRBD1. CDR3 size: 13 residues. Germline V gene sequence: CDR1 SGHNT, CDR2 YYREEE (reference sequence). V gave up 6 bases and J gave up 7 bases; unmatched junction bases: 7. CDR3 nucleotides: TGTGCCAGCATGACAGGGTCCCTAAATGAGCAGTTCTTC. Translated: CASMTGSLNEQFF.

This clonotype was seen a few times. The gene calls are TRBV29-1 and TRBJ2-5, with 9 positions matching TRBD2. Germline CDR1 reads SQVTM; CDR2 reads ANQGSEA. The CDR3 loop spans 13 amino acids. V shed 7 bases and J 3 bases; nucleotides not matched to a gene: 6. This CDR3 reads CSAQRGVKETQYF. The CDR3 coding sequence is TGCAGCGCCCAGCGGGGGGTTAAAGAGACCCAGTACTTC. Complete variable domain (other parts from reference TRBV29-1 and TRBJ2-5): SAVISQKPSRDICQRGTSLTIQCQVDSQVTMMFWYRQQPGQSLTLIATANQGSEATYESGFVIDKFPISRPNLTFSTLTVSNMSPEDSSIYLCSAQRGVKETQYFGPGTRLLVL.

The chain employs TRBV7-3 and TRBJ2-3, with TRBD1 matching 9 bases. CDR1 SGHTA and CDR2 FQGTGA come from the germline V gene. The V and J ends lost 5 bases and 7 bases, in that order; junction bases with no gene match: 10. The CDR3 has 15 residues. CDR3 protein: CASSPRTGAKNTQYF. CDR3 nucleotide sequence: TGTGCCAGCAGCCCTCGGACAGGGGCCAAAAATACGCAGTATTTT.

In the case of this clonotype: A read error may be the cause here, since a much bigger clone is one base away. The chain carries TRBV18 and TRBJ2-3; a weak D match, TRBD2 (5 bases). Germline V gene lookup returns CDR1 KGHSH and CDR2 LQKENI. V was pared by 3 bases and J by 6 bases, with 16 bases between. The CDR3 covers 15 residues. CDR3 DNA: TGTGCCAGCTCACCTCAGCCGCGGGTCGCGGATACGCAGTATTTT. Encoded protein: CASSPQPRVADTQYF.

This clonotype was found a few times. The chain employs TRBV5-6 and TRBJ1-1; 7 bases match TRBD1. Germline V gene lookup returns CDR1 SGHDT and CDR2 YYEEEE. Trimming at V came to 2 bases and at J to 11 bases, leaving 3 bases not matched to a gene. CDR3 size: 11 residues. CDR3 nucleotide sequence: TGTGCCAGCAGCTTAACAGGGGCTGCTTTCTTT. Amino acid sequence: CASSLTGAAFF. Variable domain in full (rest from reference TRBV5-6 and TRBJ1-1): DAGVTQSPTHLIKTRGQQVTLRCSPKSGHDTVSWYQQALGQGPQFIFQYYEEEERQRGNFPDRFSGHQFPNYSSELNVNALLLGDSALYLCASSLTGAAFFGQGTRLTVV.

This clonotype occurred many times. In DNA form, the CDR3 reads TGTGCCAGCAGTTACAAAGGATGGGATGAAGCTTTCTTT. As protein: CASSYKGWDEAFF. The chain has TRBV6-6 and TRBJ1-1; D unclear. V dropped 2 bases and J dropped 7 bases, with 11 bases sitting between them. CDR1 and CDR2 from the germline V gene are MNHNY and SVGAGI (reference sequence). There are 13 residues in the CDR3.

This clonotype has a handful of counts. This sequence joins TRBV5-4 and TRBJ1-2; D unresolved. V was pared by 3 bases and J by 0 bases, with 9 bases between. The CDR3 runs to 14 residues. In germline, CDR1 is SGHNT, CDR2 YYREEE (reference sequence). CDR3 region: CASSSGRANYGYTF. The CDR3 DNA sequence: TGTGCCAGCAGCTCGGGCAGAGCTAACTATGGCTACACCTTC.

The CDR3 region has the DNA TGTGCCAGCAGCGAAGCGGGGGGGCTCACAGATACGCAGTATTTT. Translating it yields CASSEAGGLTDTQYF. V usage is TRBV9 and J usage is TRBJ2-3; 10 nucleotides match TRBD2. Looked up from germline, CDR1 is SGDLS and CDR2 is YYNGEE. V trimming: 3 bases; J trimming: 2 bases; junction bases outside the gene matches: 3. The CDR3 loop spans 15 amino acids.

The rearrangement links TRBV27 to TRBJ2-3; TRBD1 matches at 9 bases. Trimming at V came to 5 bases and at J to 2 bases, leaving 5 bases not matched to a gene. The CDR3 has 15 amino acids. Germline CDR1 is MNHEY and CDR2 is SMNVEV (reference sequence). Written as DNA, the CDR3 is TGTGCCAGCAGTCTTTACAGGGGGCCCACAGATACGCAGTATTTT. Translation: CASSLYRGPTDTQYF.

The chain has TRBV7-2 and TRBJ2-5, with 8 bases that match TRBD2. Per germline, CDR1 SGHTA and CDR2 FQGNSA. CDR3 length equals 15 residues. J was trimmed by 5 bases and V by 3 bases; bases with no gene match: 8. CDR3 amino acids: CASSFSGTTRETQYF. The DNA for the CDR3 is TGTGCCAGCAGCTTTAGCGGGACGACGCGGGAGACCCAGTACTTC.

J is TRBJ2-7 and V is TRBV6-1; TRBD1 agrees at 8 bases. The V gene's germline CDR1 is MNHNS and CDR2 SASEGT. The CDR3 has 15 amino acids. V lost 6 bases, J lost 1 base, and 8 bases stayed unmatched. The CDR3 nucleotides read TGTGCCAGCAGACCGGGACAGGTCTATTCCTACGAGCAGTACTTC. It is translated as CASRPGQVYSYEQYF.

This clonotype was seen a handful of times. J is TRBJ2-3 and V is TRBV13, with D uncertain. The CDR3 totals 16 residues. The V end lost 0 bases, the J end lost 0 bases, and 10 bases lay between the germline ends. Germline loops: CDR1 PRHDT, CDR2 FYEKMQ (reference sequence). The CDR3 protein is CASSLGPYTSTDTQYF. The CDR3 nucleotides read TGTGCCAGCAGCTTAGGTCCGTATACTAGCACAGATACGCAGTATTTT. The full variable domain, with the rest looked up from reference TRBV13 and TRBJ2-3, is AAGVIQSPRHLIKEKRETATLKCYPIPRHDTVYWYQQGPGQDPQFLISFYEKMQSDKGSIPDRFSAQQFSDYHSELNMSSLELGDSALYFCASSLGPYTSTDTQYFGPGTRLTVL.

This clonotype was detected only a few times. V usage is TRBV18 and J usage is TRBJ1-2, with a possible D match to TRBD1 (5 bases). The CDR3 consists of 16 residues. Deletions cut 1 base from V and 4 bases from J, with 16 bases between. Germline V lookup: CDR1 KGHSH, CDR2 LQKENI. The CDR3 nucleotides read TGTGCCAGCTCACCACTAACATTTCAGGGAACCTATGGCTACACCTTC. This sequence encodes CASSPLTFQGTYGYTF.

The V call is TRBV6-1, the J call TRBJ2-2, with a weak D call TRBD1 (5 bases). The ends were cut back, 5 bases at V and 3 bases at J, with 16 bases in the middle. Germline V gene sequence: CDR1 MNHNS, CDR2 SASEGT. The CDR3 sequence is 16 residues long. For the CDR3, the DNA is TGTGCCAGCAGTCCCTCAGGGCGGTTGGACACCGGGGAGCTGTTTTTT. This codes for CASSPSGRLDTGELFF.

The chain recombines TRBV20-1 with TRBJ1-2; unclear D gene. Trimming left V 0 bases short and J 6 bases short, with 11 bases between. Germline values: CDR1 DFQATT, CDR2 SNEGSKA (reference sequence). The CDR3 is 13 amino acids. The DNA for the CDR3 is TGCAGTGCTAGAGAATCCCATGTCGATGGCTACACCTTC. Translation: CSARESHVDGYTF.

This clonotype has only a few counts. V gene TRBV12-3 or TRBV12-4 combines with J gene TRBJ2-7, with 8 bases fitting TRBD2. There are 14 residues in the CDR3. The ends lost 6 bases at V and 3 bases at J; junction bases unmatched: 7. CDR3 sequence reads: CASSPGLGIYEQYF. The CDR3, as DNA: TGTGCCAGCAGCCCGGGACTAGGGATCTACGAGCAGTACTTC.

This clonotype was seen only a few times. The chain joins TRBV5-4 to TRBJ2-1; 9 nucleotides align to TRBD2. Per germline, CDR1 SGHNT and CDR2 YYREEE (reference sequence). Trimming cost V 4 bases and J 4 bases; bases outside gene matches: 6. The CDR3 runs 15 residues. This CDR3 reads CASSQSSGRYNEQFF. CDR3 DNA: TGTGCCAGCAGCCAATCGAGCGGGAGGTACAATGAGCAGTTCTTC.

In this sample, this clonotype turned up a few times. The chain couples TRBV11-2 to TRBJ1-2; no reliable D call. The CDR3 totals 12 residues. Trimming took 5 bases from V and 9 from J, leaving 13 bases between them. Germline CDR1 is SGHAT and CDR2 is FQNNGV. The CDR3, as DNA: TGTGCCAGCAGCGGTTTCGATGTCAGCTACACCTTC. Protein sequence: CASSGFDVSYTF.